The 17 T cell receptor beta chains below come from one sample, sequenced in a study of blood T cell repertoires in COVID-19. Profiling relied on immunoSEQ multiplex PCR, and the TCRdb table lists in-frame clones only, not all of them. The sample has 220,000 or so clones; approximately 84% are singletons. Material for sequencing was peripheral blood. Receptor source: a woman younger than 45 who had recovered from COVID-19.

The chain employs TRBV30 and TRBJ1-5; D possibly corresponds to TRBD1 (5 bases). V was pared by 5 bases and J by 1 base, with 6 bases between. The germline V gene has CDR1 GTSNPN and CDR2 SVGIG (reference sequence). This CDR3 has 12 amino acids. CDR3 nucleotide sequence: TGTGCCTGGCAGGGAAGCAATCAGCCCCAGCATTTT. This codes for CAWQGSNQPQHF.

V gene TRBV28 combines with J gene TRBJ1-4; possible D gene TRBD1, 5 bases. This CDR3 has 14 amino acids. V shed 2 bases and J shed 3 bases, with 7 bases lying between them. CDR1 and CDR2 (germline): MDHEN, SYDVKM. The CDR3 loop reads CASSLPRANEKLFF. CDR3 bases: TGTGCCAGCAGTTTACCCAGGGCTAATGAAAAACTGTTTTTT.

The chain employs TRBV28 and TRBJ2-5; D may be TRBD2 (5 bases). CDR1 MDHEN and CDR2 SYDVKM come from the germline V gene. The CDR3 is 11 amino acids. Trimming left V 4 bases short and J 8 bases short, with 8 bases between. The CDR3 here is CASSSEGTQYF. The CDR3 DNA reads as TGTGCCAGCAGTTCCGAGGGTACCCAGTACTTC.

The chain has TRBV7-3 and TRBJ2-7; TRBD2 aligns across 7 bases. The V gene end was trimmed by 1 base and the J gene end by 0 bases; junction bases not matched to a gene: 3. Germline lookup yields CDR1 SGHTA and CDR2 FQGTGA. The CDR3 has 15 residues. The CDR3 coding sequence is TGTGCCAGCAGCTTAAACGGCGGGAGCTCCTACGAGCAGTACTTC. This sequence encodes CASSLNGGSSYEQYF. Full variable domain (missing parts from reference TRBV7-3 and TRBJ2-7): GAGVSQTPSNKVTEKGKYVELRCDPISGHTALYWYRQSLGQGPEFLIYFQGTGAADDSGLPNDRFFAVRPEGSVSTLKIQRTERGDSAVYLCASSLNGGSSYEQYFGPGTRLTVT.

In DNA, the CDR3 is TGTGCCAGCAGCTTAGGCAGGACGGGGACTAATGAAAAACTGTTTTTT. It encodes CASSLGRTGTNEKLFF. The chain is built from TRBV13 and TRBJ1-4; unclear D gene. Trimming removed 0 bases at V and 2 bases at J, with 10 bases between. The CDR3 has 16 residues. Germline CDR1 PRHDT, CDR2 FYEKMQ (reference sequence).

The chain links TRBV5-1 to TRBJ2-5, with TRBD2 matching 10 bases. CDR3 length equals 15 residues. V lost 6 bases and J lost 1; bases outside the gene matches: 6. Germline-derived CDR1 and CDR2 are SGHRS and YFSETQ. This chain's CDR3 is CASTSLAGGQETQYF. CDR3 nucleotide sequence: TGCGCCAGCACCTCCTTAGCGGGAGGCCAAGAGACCCAGTACTTC.

The CDR3 protein is CASGTSGRVNEQFF. For the CDR3, the DNA is TGTGCCAGCGGGACTAGCGGGAGGGTAAATGAGCAGTTCTTC. The chain combines TRBV5-4 with TRBJ2-1; TRBD2 matches 16 bases. The CDR3 totals 14 residues. In germline, CDR1 is SGHNT, CDR2 YYREEE (reference sequence). J lost 7 bases, V lost 7 bases, and 2 bases had no gene match.

The chain combines TRBV27 with TRBJ1-4; possibly TRBD1 for D (5 bases). CDR3 size: 14 residues. Between the trimmed V and J ends, which lost 2 bases and 10 bases, there was a span of 14 bases. Germline CDR1 reads MNHEY; CDR2 reads SMNVEV (reference sequence). The CDR3 loop reads CASSLQGTQGKLFF. Here the CDR3 DNA reads TGTGCCAGCAGTTTACAGGGTACGCAGGGAAAACTGTTTTTT.

The V call is TRBV28, the J call TRBJ2-3; 7 bases map to TRBD2. The ends lost 6 bases at V and 8 bases at J; junction bases unmatched: 17. Germline-derived CDR1 and CDR2 are MDHEN and SYDVKM. This CDR3 region has 16 residues. The CDR3 is CASSSTSDPAGGTQYF. CDR3 DNA: TGTGCCAGCAGCTCCACTAGCGACCCGGCAGGCGGTACGCAGTATTTT.

V is TRBV5-1 and J is TRBJ2-1, with TRBD2 identical over 11 bases. The V segment lost 1 base and the J segment 0 bases; nucleotides outside the gene matches: 3. The CDR3 consists of 17 residues. In germline, CDR1 is SGHRS, CDR2 YFSETQ. The CDR3 sequence: CASSLPSGGSSYNEQFF. The CDR3 nucleotides read TGCGCCAGCAGCTTGCCTAGCGGGGGGAGCTCCTACAATGAGCAGTTCTTC.

The rearrangement uses TRBV19 and TRBJ2-1, with 8 bases identical to TRBD1. CDR3 size: 15 residues. CDR1 and CDR2 from the germline V gene are LNHDA and SQIVND (reference sequence). Trimming removed 5 bases from V and 6 bases from J; junction bases left unmatched: 9. For the CDR3, the DNA is TGTGCCAGTAGTTACGACAGGGGTAAGACCAATGAGCAGTTCTTC. This codes for CASSYDRGKTNEQFF.

The rearrangement links TRBV5-1 to TRBJ2-4, with 7 bases aligning to TRBD2. Trimming removed 4 bases from V and 6 bases from J; junction bases left unmatched: 10. Germline lookup yields CDR1 SGHRS and CDR2 YFSETQ. The CDR3 sequence is 15 residues long. The CDR3 sequence is CASSRGGAPANIQYF. The CDR3 DNA reads TGCGCCAGCAGCCGGGGAGGGGCTCCGGCAAACATTCAGTACTTC.

The chain has TRBV15 and TRBJ1-2; unclear D gene. Between the trimmed V and J ends, which lost 6 bases and 0 bases, there was a span of 11 bases. In germline, CDR1 is LNHNV, CDR2 YYDKDF (reference sequence). CDR3 length: 14 residues. CDR3 region: CATSRDTTNYGYTF. The CDR3 DNA sequence: TGTGCCACCAGTCGTGACACAACTAACTATGGCTACACCTTC.

V gene TRBV4-1 combines with J gene TRBJ1-5; D might be TRBD1 (6 bases). The V gene lost 3 bases and the J gene lost 0 bases, with 12 bases spanning the gap. From germline, CDR1 is MGHRA and CDR2 YSYEKL. This CDR3 is built from 16 residues. DNA of the CDR3: TGCGCCAGCAGCCACGACAGGCAATATAGCAATCAGCCCCAGCATTTT. Protein product: CASSHDRQYSNQPQHF.

The chain combines TRBV18 with TRBJ2-7, with D unclear. V lost 3 bases to trimming and J lost 2 bases, with 5 bases between them. Germline V gives CDR1 KGHSH, CDR2 LQKENI. There are 12 residues in the CDR3. The CDR3 sequence is CASSPQTYEQYF. Here the CDR3 DNA reads TGTGCCAGCTCACCTCAGACCTACGAGCAGTACTTC.

The chain is built from TRBV15 and TRBJ2-2; 7 bases are shared with TRBD2. After removal of 0 bases from V and 5 bases from J, the junction contained 6 bases not matched to a gene. This CDR3 comprises 16 residues. CDR1 is LNHNV and CDR2 is YYDKDF in the germline V gene (reference sequence). The CDR3 DNA reads as TGTGCCACCAGCAGAGAGGACGGGAGGAATACCGGGGAGCTGTTTTTT. As protein: CATSREDGRNTGELFF.

This sequence joins TRBV11-2 and TRBJ2-5; a weak D match, TRBD1 (6 bases). CDR1 and CDR2 (germline): SGHAT, FQNNGV. V shed 7 bases and J shed 5 bases, with 20 bases lying between them. CDR3 size: 15 residues. CDR3 sequence: CASTLRAGESETQYF. The CDR3 bases are TGTGCCAGCACCCTAAGGGCAGGGGAATCGGAGACCCAGTACTTC.